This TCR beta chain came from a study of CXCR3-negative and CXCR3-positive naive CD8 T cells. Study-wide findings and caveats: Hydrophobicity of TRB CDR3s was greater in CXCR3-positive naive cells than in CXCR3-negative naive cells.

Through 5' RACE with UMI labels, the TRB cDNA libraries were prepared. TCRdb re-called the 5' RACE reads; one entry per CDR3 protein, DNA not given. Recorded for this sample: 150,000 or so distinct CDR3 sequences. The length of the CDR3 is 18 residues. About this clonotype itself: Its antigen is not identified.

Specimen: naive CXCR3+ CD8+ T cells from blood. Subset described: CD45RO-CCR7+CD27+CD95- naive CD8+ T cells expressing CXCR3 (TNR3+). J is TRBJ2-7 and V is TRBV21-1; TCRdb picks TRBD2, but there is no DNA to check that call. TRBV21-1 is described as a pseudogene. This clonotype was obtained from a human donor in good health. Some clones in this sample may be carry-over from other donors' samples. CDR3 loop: CASSKGGLRRSREDEQYF.